What follows describes a single TCR beta chain. What it binds is not known. This sample was taken from a study of cytomegalovirus exposure and HLA in healthy donors. Study-level information: Among a few hundred genotyped donors, around 81% fell in the Caucasian-associated ancestry cluster. Overall study results and limits: Some TCR beta chains (more than 150 of them) were listed as cytomegalovirus-associated. It was taken for granted in presence/absence analyses that sequencing depth across donors was roughly uniform.

CDR3 length: 19 amino acids. J gave up 2 bases and V 4 bases, and 16 bases lay outside the gene matches. Germline CDR1 reads SNHLY; CDR2 reads FYNNEI. PCR employed 60 Vbeta and 13 Jbeta primers. Clones were read by immunoSEQ multiplex PCR, and TCRdb kept only the in-frame ones, dropping some. Among 180,000 or so clones listed, roughly 80% were seen once. Sample: PBMCs. V is TRBV2 and J is TRBJ2-3, with 9 bases identical to TRBD2. This TCR was sampled from a man aged 35 to 55 in good health and CMV-seronegative. For the CDR3, the DNA is TGTGCCAGCAGTGCGAGGCGGGGGGGCCTGATGACCCACACAGATACGCAGTATTTT. Translated, it gives CASSARRGGLMTHTDTQYF.